Listed here is a single T cell receptor beta chain. Method: immunoSEQ multiplex PCR; TCRdb's copy keeps in-frame clones and lacks some. The sample holds thousands of clones, approximately 30% seen once. Investigators plated roughly 200,000 CFSE-labeled responder cells together with roughly 200,000 irradiated stimulator cells labeled with violet dye. The CDR3 is 14 amino acids. The germline V gene encodes CDR1 SGHAT and CDR2 FQNNGV. With 3 bases removed from V and 0 bases from J, the gap between germline ends came to 9 bases. The sample comes from a study of graft-versus-host responses after intestinal transplantation. Study at large: Isolated intestinal, liver-intestinal, or multivisceral transplants were what recipients had. Regarding the study as a whole: GvH clonotypes were identified within recipient marrow, with a subset emerging first in ileum or blood. Peak GvH clone levels in circulation were associated with early post-transplant HvG declines.

The origin of this receptor is a human patient who was an organ donor for intestinal transplantation. The genes are TRBV11-2 and TRBJ2-7; weak D call: TRBD1 (6 bases). This material consisted of alloreactive CD8+ T cells from a mixed lymphocyte reaction culture, taken before transplantation. Subset in this sample: CFSE-low proliferating T cells sorted from approximately 6-day pre-transplant mixed lymphocyte reaction (GvH or HvG direction). The CDR3 region has the DNA TGTGCCAGCAGCTTCGGGACACCCTCCTACGAGCAGTACTTC. Residues: CASSFGTPSYEQYF.